This TCR beta chain was captured in a study of T cell responses to AZD1222 COVID-19 vaccine (dated by TCRdb to the early 2020s). Context from the whole study: AZD1222 recipients whose second dose came at about 4 weeks and those whose second dose came at about 12 weeks were combined into one group, since spike-specific TCR depth and breadth did not differ between the two schedules. TCR sequencing was performed for fewer than 250 trial participants, of whom about 210 were given two doses of AZD1222 and roughly 25 were given two doses of MenACWY control vaccine. Trial participants were enrolled by age into 18-55, 56-69 and 70-plus year subgroups, with approximately 160, 26 and 62 TCR-sequenced participants respectively. The investigation overall reported the following: After two AZD1222 doses, both the breadth and the depth of spike-specific TCRs were significantly higher than at day 0 and than in MenACWY recipients. Reportedly, close to half of the unique spike-specific TCRs recognized epitopes lying outside the regions that are mutated in the B.1.351 and B.1.1.7 variants. In the small 56-69-year group, the increase in depth fell short of significance, most likely because of low power. Participants were mostly white British and included more females than males, and it was suggested by the authors that clonal diversity may have been underestimated. Conclusions about previously exposed vaccinees are limited, since just a handful of AZD1222 recipients were seropositive for SARS-CoV-2 at baseline. Because no samples from the day 14 peak response were available, repertoires could be characterized only after the peak T cell response. CD4 TCRs associated with the vaccine covered the entire spike protein, and the dominant responses were in regions 160-218 and 743-854.

The CDR3 regions of human TCRbeta chains were subjected to immunosequencing. The original methods were these. TCRs in the repertoires were compared against a reference library of SARS-CoV-2-specific TCRs that had been generated with the MIRA antigen-specificity platform. Breadth was defined as the fraction of unique TCRs that were SARS-CoV-2-associated. Depth was defined as the fraction of total T cells that were SARS-CoV-2-associated. Each spike-specific TCR was assigned to its reactive spike region and to a CD4 or CD8 class using the MIRA data. Log10-transformed breadth and depth values were compared by one-way ANOVA with Sidak's multiple comparisons tests. TCRdb took over this immuneACCESS table, retaining in-frame rearrangements with V and J assigned. Such tables are incomplete; in checked studies, under half of the missing clones stem from an unresolved V gene, and the remainder is unexplained. V and J calls and clone size are copied from that table; D and trimming were computed from the DNA. The sample contains some 110,000 clones, roughly 92% of them found a single time. Jointly, the top ten make up around 1.5% of the sample.

V trim: 7 bases; J trim: 1 base; unmatched bases: 5. From cysteine to phenylalanine, the CDR3 is 14 amino acids long. Only the CDR3 part of the read is kept: 42 bases, read in frame from the first base. The germline V gene specifies WSHSY as CDR1 and SAAADI as CDR2. Turning to this clone: Its antigen specificity is not known. There are no base qualities to consult, and no much larger clone falls within one base.

Read against the paper, the sample's time point label means: baseline before first vaccination. Vaccinee samples came from UK trials COV001 and COV002, including a single-blind randomized controlled phase 2/3 trial of AZD1222 (ChAdOx1 nCoV-19) in healthy adults. For TCRbeta chain sequencing, PBMC samples from trial participants were taken at day 0 and at day 28 after the second dose. The TCR originated in an adult in good health. This chain is built from TRBV10-2 and TRBJ1-1; 8 bases in the junction line up with TRBD1. This sample comprised peripheral blood, obtained on day 0 of AZD1222 vaccination. The base sequence is TGCGCCAGCACGAGCGGACAGGGGAACACTGAAGCTTTCTTT. This sequence encodes CASTSGQGNTEAFF.